This T cell receptor (beta chain) derives from a study of shared clonotypes between healthy human individuals. Study observations and caveats: Rarefaction demonstrated incomplete sorted-subset sequencing despite large depth.

The V and J ends lost 1 base and 6 bases respectively, with 9 bases between them. The CDR3 runs to 13 residues. The germline V gene encodes CDR1 SEHNR and CDR2 FQNEAQ (reference sequence). Here immunoSEQ multiplex PCR was the method, and the copy in TCRdb shows in-frame clones only, minus some. The sample has approximately 530,000 clones; more than 95% are singletons. Comment on this clone: Its antigen remains unknown.

The clonotype was recovered from a woman aged 30 to 39 in good health. V gene TRBV7-9 combines with J gene TRBJ1-2; perhaps TRBD1 as D (6 bases). Sample: naive CD4+ T cells sorted from blood. Subset noted: CD45RA+ positively selected. This CDR3 reads CASSLDRVNGYTF. Written as DNA, the CDR3 is TGTGCCAGCAGCTTAGACAGGGTGAATGGCTACACCTTC.